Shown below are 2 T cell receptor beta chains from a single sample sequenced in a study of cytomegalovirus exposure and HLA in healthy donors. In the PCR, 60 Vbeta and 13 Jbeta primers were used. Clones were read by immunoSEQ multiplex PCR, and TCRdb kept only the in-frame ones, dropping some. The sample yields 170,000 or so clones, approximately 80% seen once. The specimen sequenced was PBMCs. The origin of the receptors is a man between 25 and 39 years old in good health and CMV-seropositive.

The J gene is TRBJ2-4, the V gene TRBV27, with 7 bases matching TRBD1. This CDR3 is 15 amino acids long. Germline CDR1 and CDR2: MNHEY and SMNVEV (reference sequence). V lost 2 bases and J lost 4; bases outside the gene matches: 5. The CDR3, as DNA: TGTGCCAGCAGTTTAAACGGACAGGAGAAAAACATTCAGTACTTC. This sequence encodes CASSLNGQEKNIQYF.

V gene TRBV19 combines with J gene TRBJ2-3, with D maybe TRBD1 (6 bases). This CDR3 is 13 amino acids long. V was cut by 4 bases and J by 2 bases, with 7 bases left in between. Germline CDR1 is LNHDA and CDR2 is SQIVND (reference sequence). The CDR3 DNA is TGTGCCAGTAGTAACAGGGACACAGATACGCAGTATTTT. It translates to CASSNRDTDTQYF. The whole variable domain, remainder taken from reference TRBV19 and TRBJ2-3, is DGGITQSPKYLFRKEGQNVTLSCEQNLNHDAMYWYRQDPGQGLRLIYYSQIVNDFQKGDIAEGYSVSREKKESFPLTVTSAQKNPTAFYLCASSNRDTDTQYFGPGTRLTVL.